This TCR beta chain comes out of a study of read filtering for tumor transcriptome and immune sequencing (dated by TCRdb to about 2020). General notes on the study: The cohort was composed of 16 to 20 male and roughly 13 female patients, with a mean age of approximately 70 years and an age range of about 47 to 80. By revised international staging, fewer than ten patients were R-ISS I, around 15 were R-ISS II and more than five were R-ISS III. Whole-transcriptome libraries were prepared with the TruSeq RNA Access Library Prep Kit after DNase treatment. Per sample, about 4.05 to 10.27 million TCR-region mapped reads were obtained with IR-seq, compared with only about 80 to 1,400 with RNA-seq. Using the same bone marrow samples, the study compared TCR repertoires obtained by targeted immune repertoire sequencing with those obtained by bulk whole-transcriptome sequencing. One main goal was a read-filtering strategy for immune repertoire data, in particular deciding whether clonotypes backed by only one read should be removed. Beyond this particular receptor, the publication reports: The sorted CD138-negative fraction was a mixed bone marrow immune population, not purified T cells. When single-read clonotypes were removed, the proportions of shared clonotypes in IR-seq and RNA-seq correlated more strongly. Single-read clonotypes made up about 82% of clonotypes but approximately 3.5% of total reads in IR-seq, and under 75% of clonotypes and roughly 45% of reads in RNA-seq. Compared with RNA-seq, IR-seq captured clonotypes at much higher depth and more reliably, and a smaller IR-seq throughput was enough to identify most shared clonotypes.

TCR libraries were built from approximately 400 ng RNA with the Immunoverse kit, using molecular barcoded adaptors covering alpha/delta and beta/gamma chains. TCR library preparation used the same RNA that went into transcriptome sequencing. An Illumina HiSeq 4000 with 2 x 150 cycles was used to sequence the TCR libraries. Turning to the authors' computational methods: Using MiXCR, which included quality filtering and error correction, TCR reads were aligned to human V, D, J and C references and then assembled into CDR3 clonotypes. The tcR package in R was used to analyze clonotype counts and gene usage diversity. Raw mapping reads were checked after the RNA-seq reads had been mapped by STAR aligner version 2.5.3a onto the human GRCh37 genome. To test the effect of sequencing depth on detected clonotypes, IR-seq fastq files were randomly downsampled using Seqtk 1.3. Using fastp trimming at Q25 and MiXCR clonotype assembly, TCRdb reanalyzed the public sequencing data and kept in-frame beta chains. Here each entry gathers all rows of one CDR3 protein and keeps the most common genes and DNA. Clone size and V and J calls follow TCRdb, not the original study. The sample profile shows more than 55,000 distinct CDR3 sequences; less than 25% of them were found once. The ten largest clones take up 17% of the sample.

Bone marrow was sampled from every patient at the time of active disease. Ficoll-Hypaque density gradient centrifugation was used to isolate bone marrow mononuclear cells. CD138-negative cells were obtained by negative selection after labeling with CD138 magnetic microbeads on a MACS separator, removing myeloma plasma cells. Flow cytometry with CD138 antibodies on an Attune NxT was used to check how pure the isolated cells were. TRIzol reagent was used to extract total RNA, and a NanoDrop spectrophotometer was used to quantify the extracted RNA. Paired RNA-seq and IR-seq were performed on each patient's CD138-negative bone marrow sample. Remarks on this clonotype: Its antigen remains unidentified. This could be a read error, since a much larger clone is one nucleotide away.

The specimen was a population of CD138-negative cells sorted from bone marrow. The sample's cell subset or site label, decoded: bone marrow mononuclear cells depleted of CD138+ plasma/myeloma cells by negative magnetic selection. The sequence came from a donor at least 40 years old with multiple myeloma.

The base sequence is TGTGCCAGCAGCCCGGGACTAGCGGACGGCCAGCAGTACTTC. Its amino acids are CASSPGLADGQQYF. The chain joins TRBV7-9 to TRBJ2-7; a stretch of 11 junction bases matches TRBD2. Trimming takes 5 bases off V and 8 bases off J; junction bases not matched to a gene: 8. Reading from cysteine to phenylalanine, the CDR3 counts 14 amino acids. This entry keeps only the CDR3 DNA: 42 bases, framed from base 1. Looking up the germline V gene (reference sequence) yields CDR1 SEHNR and CDR2 FQNEAQ.